The 32 T cell receptor beta chains presented below share a single source sample, sequenced in a study of cytomegalovirus exposure and HLA in healthy donors. Sequenced by immunoSEQ multiplex PCR; TCRdb stores in-frame clones only, minus some. The table shows 100,000 to 150,000 clones, with 89% occurring only once. Source material: PBMCs. Receptors were obtained from a man aged 25 to 40 in good health and CMV-seronegative.

This chain uses TRBV7-8 with TRBJ2-3; a weak D match, TRBD2 (6 bases). Germline V gives CDR1 SGHVS, CDR2 FQNEAQ. CDR3 length: 15 residues. The germline V and J ends were trimmed by 3 bases and 2 bases, with 12 bases remaining between them. The CDR3 reads CASSFVLASTDTQYF. The DNA for the CDR3 is TGTGCCAGCAGCTTCGTGCTAGCGTCCACAGATACGCAGTATTTT.

This chain joins TRBV19 and TRBJ2-7, with TRBD2 identical over 7 bases. The CDR3 sequence is 14 residues long. From germline, CDR1 is LNHDA and CDR2 SQIVND (reference sequence). Trimming at V came to 8 bases and at J to 0 bases, leaving 7 bases not matched to a gene. CDR3 DNA: TGTGCCAGTCGGAGGGCGGGGGACTCCTACGAGCAGTACTTC. It is translated as CASRRAGDSYEQYF.

The gene calls are TRBV5-5 and TRBJ1-4, with TRBD1 matching over 8 bases. V gave up 0 bases and J gave up 8 bases; unmatched junction bases: 12. Germline V gene sequence: CDR1 SGHKS, CDR2 YYEKEE (reference sequence). This CDR3 contains 17 residues. The CDR3 here is CASSLVQGAWLGEKLFF. CDR3 DNA: TGTGCCAGCAGCTTGGTGCAGGGGGCCTGGCTTGGGGAAAAACTGTTTTTT.

V gene TRBV29-1 combines with J gene TRBJ2-7; perhaps TRBD1 as D (5 bases). Germline V gene lookup returns CDR1 SQVTM and CDR2 ANQGSEA. V lost 3 bases and J 1 base, leaving 7 bases between the germline ends. The CDR3 has 12 residues. CDR3 DNA sequence: TGCAGCGTTGACTCAGGGTCCTACGAGCAGTACTTC. Protein product: CSVDSGSYEQYF.

This chain connects TRBV2 to TRBJ1-1; weak D call: TRBD1 (6 bases). Germline lookup yields CDR1 SNHLY and CDR2 FYNNEI. CDR3 length: 15 residues. The V gene lost 4 bases and the J gene lost 10 bases, with 22 bases spanning the gap. As DNA, the CDR3 is TGTGCCAGCAGTGGGCAGGGGACACCGGGCGGGGGAGCTTTCTTT. Translation: CASSGQGTPGGGAFF.

The chain couples TRBV7-9 to TRBJ1-5; D perhaps matches TRBD1 (6 bases). Germline-derived CDR1 and CDR2 are SEHNR and FQNEAQ (reference sequence). This CDR3 is built from 13 residues. Between the trimmed V and J ends, which lost 4 bases and 7 bases, there was a span of 11 bases. The CDR3 protein is CASSSGGAQPQHF. The CDR3 DNA reads as TGTGCCAGCAGCTCCGGGGGGGCCCAGCCCCAGCATTTT.

This chain links TRBV6-5 with TRBJ1-5; D gene unclear. This CDR3 has 13 residues. Trimming cost V 2 bases and J 3 bases, with 5 bases left between them. CDR1 is MNHEY and CDR2 is SVGAGI in the germline V gene. The CDR3 coding sequence is TGTGCCAGCAGTTACCTCCCCAATCAGCCCCAGCATTTT. Protein sequence: CASSYLPNQPQHF.

This chain connects TRBV14 to TRBJ1-4, with TRBD1 matching over 9 bases. The CDR3 covers 16 residues. Germline trimming cut 4 bases from V and 8 bases from J; bases unmatched to any gene: 11. Germline V gene sequence: CDR1 SGHDN, CDR2 FVKESK. Here the CDR3 DNA reads TGTGCCAGCAGCCCTTTGTACAGGGGGCAAGGGGAAAAACTGTTTTTT. It specifies CASSPLYRGQGEKLFF.

This clone was seen once. The chain uses TRBV11-2 and TRBJ2-7; 10 nucleotides match TRBD2. The V segment lost 1 base and the J segment 0 bases; nucleotides outside the gene matches: 9. Germline CDR1 SGHAT, CDR2 FQNNGV. The CDR3 contains 18 residues. The DNA for the CDR3 is TGTGCCAGCAGCTTAGTGGCTAGCGGGGGATATAGCTCCTACGAGCAGTACTTC. As protein: CASSLVASGGYSSYEQYF.

This rearrangement joins TRBV6-6 to TRBJ2-1, with TRBD1 identical over 8 bases. The germline V gene encodes CDR1 MNHNY and CDR2 SVGAGI (reference sequence). V gave up 2 bases and J gave up 4 bases; unmatched junction bases: 7. The CDR3 has 16 residues. CDR3 coding DNA: TGTGCCAGCAGTTACCCCACCGGGACAGGATACAATGAGCAGTTCTTC. It translates to CASSYPTGTGYNEQFF.

The chain is built from TRBV29-1 and TRBJ1-4; D might be TRBD1 (6 bases). V lost 5 bases to trimming and J lost 4 bases, with 11 bases between them. This CDR3 comprises 13 residues. Germline values: CDR1 SQVTM, CDR2 ANQGSEA. CDR3 protein: CSVPDSYNEKLFF. DNA for the CDR3: TGCAGCGTTCCGGACAGCTATAATGAAAAACTGTTTTTT.

The genes are TRBV11-1 and TRBJ2-3; 10 bases align to TRBD2. The CDR3 is made up of 16 amino acids. After removal of 3 bases from V and 3 bases from J, the junction contained 6 bases not matched to a gene. The V gene's germline CDR1 is SGHAT and CDR2 FQDESV (reference sequence). CDR3 sequence: CASSFSPTSGTDTQYF. DNA of the CDR3: TGTGCCAGCAGCTTTTCCCCGACTAGCGGGACAGATACGCAGTATTTT.

The chain combines TRBV7-9 with TRBJ2-7, with D tentatively TRBD1 (5 bases). V was trimmed by 3 bases and J by 5 bases, leaving 11 bases between them. The germline V gene encodes CDR1 SEHNR and CDR2 FQNEAQ (reference sequence). The CDR3 extends over 13 amino acids. The CDR3 DNA sequence: TGTGCCAGCAGCTTGGGGCTAAACGACGAGCAGTACTTC. This encodes CASSLGLNDEQYF.

The chain couples TRBV2 to TRBJ1-6; maybe TRBD1 (5 bases). Germline CDR1 and CDR2: SNHLY and FYNNEI. The CDR3 is 15 amino acids. V was clipped by 0 bases and J by 3 bases, with 6 bases between them. CDR3 nucleotides: TGTGCCAGCAGTGAAGCTCAGGGCTATAATTCACCCCTCCACTTT. The encoded protein is CASSEAQGYNSPLHF.

In regard to this clone: Other DNA sequences from this sample encode an identical CDR3 as well. The rearrangement uses TRBV19 and TRBJ1-2; 9 bases match TRBD1. Germline assignment: CDR1 LNHDA and CDR2 SQIVND (reference sequence). J was trimmed by 2 bases and V by 5 bases; bases with no gene match: 3. This CDR3 is built from 14 residues. CDR3 region: CASSPGTGNYGYTF. The DNA for the CDR3 is TGTGCCAGTAGTCCAGGGACAGGGAACTATGGCTACACCTTC. The whole variable domain, filled in from reference TRBV19 and TRBJ1-2, reads DGGITQSPKYLFRKEGQNVTLSCEQNLNHDAMYWYRQDPGQGLRLIYYSQIVNDFQKGDIAEGYSVSREKKESFPLTVTSAQKNPTAFYLCASSPGTGNYGYTFGSGTRLTVV.

The chain couples TRBV7-7 to TRBJ2-2; tentative D call: TRBD2 (5 bases). Germline V gives CDR1 SSHAT, CDR2 FNYEAQ (reference sequence). Deletions cut 5 bases from V and 0 bases from J, with 13 bases between. The CDR3 extends over 16 amino acids. CDR3 protein: CASSKNGDPNTGELFF. DNA for the CDR3: TGTGCCAGCAGCAAGAACGGGGATCCGAACACCGGGGAGCTGTTTTTT.

This clone was observed once. The chain is built from TRBV5-1 and TRBJ2-7, with 7 bases aligning to TRBD2. The V gene end was trimmed by 4 bases and the J gene end by 7 bases; junction bases not matched to a gene: 8. The germline CDR1 and CDR2 sequences are SGHRS and YFSETQ. CDR3 length: 13 residues. The CDR3 sequence is CASSGGTTGEQYF. Here the CDR3 DNA reads TGCGCCAGCAGCGGCGGGACTACGGGTGAGCAGTACTTC.

This chain uses TRBV6-6 with TRBJ2-3, with a tentative D call TRBD2 (5 bases). This CDR3 comprises 13 residues. V lost 7 bases and J 4 bases, leaving 12 bases between the germline ends. Germline CDR1 and CDR2: MNHNY and SVGAGI (reference sequence). The CDR3 bases are TGTGCCAGCACCTGGTTCGGGGCAGATACGCAGTATTTT. Translating it yields CASTWFGADTQYF.

This chain connects TRBV7-2 to TRBJ2-3; no reliable D call. CDR3 length: 15 residues. In germline, CDR1 is SGHTA, CDR2 FQGNSA. Deletions cut 3 bases from V and 1 base from J, with 11 bases between. CDR3 coding DNA: TGTGCCAGCAGCTTTCGCACAGTGGGCACAGATACGCAGTATTTT. This encodes CASSFRTVGTDTQYF.

V gene TRBV6-5 combines with J gene TRBJ1-4, with D unresolved. CDR1 is MNHEY and CDR2 is SVGAGI in the germline V gene. V lost 4 bases and J lost 5, with 8 bases in between. The CDR3 has 13 residues. CDR3 amino acids: CASSFGINEKLFF. The CDR3 DNA reads TGTGCCAGCAGTTTCGGTATAAATGAAAAACTGTTTTTT.

Worth noting for this clone: The sample carries other DNA sequences with the same CDR3. The rearrangement joins TRBV29-1 to TRBJ1-1; TRBD1 aligns across 7 bases. The CDR3 totals 13 residues. With 3 bases clipped from V and 4 bases from J, the junction kept 5 bases outside the gene matches. From germline, CDR1 is SQVTM and CDR2 ANQGSEA. The CDR3, as DNA: TGCAGCGTTGACAGCAGGGGGTCCACTGAAGCTTTCTTT. Its protein is CSVDSRGSTEAFF.

This clone has only a few counts. The chain recombines TRBV18 with TRBJ2-7, with D tentatively TRBD2 (5 bases). CDR3 size: 13 residues. V lost 2 bases, J lost 2 bases, and 7 bases lay in between. CDR1 and CDR2 from the germline V gene are KGHSH and LQKENI. The DNA of the CDR3 is TGTGCCAGCTCACCATCGGGGACCTACGAGCAGTACTTC. Protein sequence: CASSPSGTYEQYF.

The chain links TRBV2 to TRBJ1-2, with D tentatively TRBD1 (6 bases). Germline V gene lookup returns CDR1 SNHLY and CDR2 FYNNEI. The CDR3 totals 14 residues. V lost 2 bases, J lost 7 bases, and 14 bases lay in between. CDR3 amino acids: CASSEWRGLAGYTF. In DNA, the CDR3 is TGTGCCAGCAGTGAATGGCGGGGGCTTGCTGGCTACACCTTC.

The CDR3 spells CASSYGRGVLTDTQYF. In nucleotides, the CDR3 is TGTGCCAGCAGTTATGGGCGGGGGGTGCTCACAGATACGCAGTATTTT. The genes are TRBV6-6 and TRBJ2-3; 8 bases align to TRBD2. J gave up 2 bases and V 3 bases, and 7 bases lay outside the gene matches. CDR3 length: 16 amino acids. Germline V gives CDR1 MNHNY, CDR2 SVGAGI (reference sequence).

J is TRBJ2-5 and V is TRBV7-6, with no clear D. Germline CDR1 reads SGHVS; CDR2 reads FNYEAQ. CDR3 length equals 14 residues. Between the trimmed V and J ends, which lost 3 bases and 3 bases, there was a span of 11 bases. The CDR3 loop reads CASSLKTPKETQYF. The CDR3 DNA is TGTGCCAGCAGCTTGAAAACTCCAAAAGAGACCCAGTACTTC.

The chain joins TRBV29-1 to TRBJ1-1, with no clear D. CDR1 SQVTM and CDR2 ANQGSEA come from the germline V gene. The CDR3 sequence is 14 residues long. Deletions cut 2 bases from V and 1 base from J, with 11 bases between. The CDR3 region is CSVERQGGNTEAFF. DNA of the CDR3: TGCAGCGTTGAACGACAAGGTGGGAACACTGAAGCTTTCTTT.

The chain links TRBV19 to TRBJ2-1, with D perhaps TRBD2 (5 bases). CDR3 length: 15 amino acids. The germline gives CDR1 LNHDA, CDR2 SQIVND (reference sequence). V was pared by 9 bases and J by 0 bases, with 15 bases between. The CDR3 DNA follows: TGTGCCAGCCGGCCTCTAACTAGCTCCTACAATGAGCAGTTCTTC. Amino acids: CASRPLTSSYNEQFF.

V usage is TRBV28 and J usage is TRBJ2-7; 9 bases agree with TRBD1. The CDR3 is 16 residues long. The germline gives CDR1 MDHEN, CDR2 SYDVKM. V was pared by 8 bases and J by 3 bases, with 14 bases of the junction left unmatched. The CDR3 sequence: CASQESPGQGFYEQYF. The CDR3 DNA reads TGTGCCAGCCAAGAATCCCCGGGACAGGGTTTCTACGAGCAGTACTTC. The full variable domain, rest sourced from reference TRBV28 and TRBJ2-7, is DVKVTQSSRYLVKRTGEKVFLECVQDMDHENMFWYRQDPGLGLRLIYFSYDVKMKEKGDIPEGYSVSREKKERFSLILESASTNQTSMYLCASQESPGQGFYEQYFGPGTRLTVT.

The rearrangement links TRBV2 to TRBJ1-1, with 7 nucleotides matching TRBD1. Germline-derived CDR1 and CDR2 are SNHLY and FYNNEI. Trimming removed 6 bases from V and 11 bases from J; junction bases left unmatched: 9. The CDR3 has 12 residues. The CDR3 is CASRPDRARAFF. DNA of the CDR3: TGTGCCAGCAGACCCGACAGGGCTCGGGCTTTCTTT.

Regarding this clone: Compared with germline, one end of the junction differs, possibly owing to a read error. The chain uses TRBV6-6 and TRBJ2-3; D call uncertain. This CDR3 spans 12 amino acids. CDR1 MNHNY and CDR2 SVGAGI come from the germline V gene (reference sequence). The chain's CDR3 is CASSYPENTQYF. Here the CDR3 DNA reads TGTGCCAGTAGTTACCCGGAGAATACGCAGTATTTT.

The V and J genes are TRBV10-1 and TRBJ2-7, with a possible D match to TRBD1 (6 bases). The CDR3 is made up of 15 amino acids. Deletions cut 4 bases from V and 1 base from J, with 14 bases between. Germline V gene lookup returns CDR1 WNHNN and CDR2 SYGVQD (reference sequence). DNA for the CDR3: TGCGCCAGCAGTGGTGCCGGGACACCATCCTACGAGCAGTACTTC. It specifies CASSGAGTPSYEQYF.

This chain connects TRBV15 to TRBJ1-2, with D possibly being TRBD1 (6 bases). Germline V gives CDR1 LNHNV, CDR2 YYDKDF (reference sequence). The CDR3 length is 17 residues. V lost 0 bases and J 2 bases, leaving 16 bases between the germline ends. For the CDR3, the DNA is TGTGCCACCAGCAGAGATTCCAGACAGGCCCCCAACTATGGCTACACCTTC. It is translated as CATSRDSRQAPNYGYTF.